This paragraph reports one T cell receptor (beta chain). The sample originates from a study of T cells in Graves' hyperthyroidism and ophthalmopathy. RNA transcripts served as the template for amplifying TCR beta CDR3 regions. With the HTBI primer set, the TCR CDR3 went through a first round of RT-PCR. TCRdb ran MiXCR on the multiplex PCR reads and lists one entry per CDR3 protein. The sample holds about 350,000 distinct CDR3 sequences; about 17% are singletons and the top ten take around a third. CDR1 and CDR2 (germline): KGHSH, LQKENI. The length of the CDR3 is 14 residues. V was shortened by 3 bases and J by 3 bases, with 11 bases between the two germline ends.

Sequences were obtained from blood. This sequence originates from a woman aged 25 to 39 with Graves' hyperthyroidism that later progressed to Graves' ophthalmopathy. V is TRBV18 and J is TRBJ1-1, with D unresolved. CDR3 protein: CASSPASTYTEAFF. In DNA, the CDR3 is TGTGCCAGCTCACCCGCCTCGACTTACACTGAAGCTTTCTTT.